This T cell receptor beta chain appears in the sequencing data of a study of blood T cell repertoires in COVID-19. Study at large: The United States, Italy and Spain provided the acute and convalescent COVID-19 samples. PBMCs, B-cell-depleted T cells, or T cells provided the cDNA or gDNA that made up the material.

The V end lost 7 bases, the J end lost 7 bases, and 19 bases lay between the germline ends. This CDR3 comprises 15 residues. Germline CDR1 reads SGHAT; CDR2 reads FQNNGV. The authors' processing: Reference gene primers were amplified, and this amplification served to estimate nucleated cell counts. TCRdb's table, derived via immunoSEQ multiplex PCR, lists solely in-frame clones and lacks some. V and J calls and clone size follow that table, whereas D and trimming were derived from the DNA. This sample yields roughly 170,000 clones, of which about four fifths are seen a single time; around 7.6% belongs to the top ten.

This chain uses TRBV11-2 with TRBJ2-2, with D possibly matching TRBD1 (5 bases). The receptor was isolated from a man aged 35 to 55 who had recovered from COVID-19. Specimen: peripheral blood. Here the CDR3 reads CASTARQGGIGELFF. The DNA of the CDR3 is TGTGCCAGCACCGCCAGGCAGGGTGGGATCGGGGAGCTGTTTTTT.